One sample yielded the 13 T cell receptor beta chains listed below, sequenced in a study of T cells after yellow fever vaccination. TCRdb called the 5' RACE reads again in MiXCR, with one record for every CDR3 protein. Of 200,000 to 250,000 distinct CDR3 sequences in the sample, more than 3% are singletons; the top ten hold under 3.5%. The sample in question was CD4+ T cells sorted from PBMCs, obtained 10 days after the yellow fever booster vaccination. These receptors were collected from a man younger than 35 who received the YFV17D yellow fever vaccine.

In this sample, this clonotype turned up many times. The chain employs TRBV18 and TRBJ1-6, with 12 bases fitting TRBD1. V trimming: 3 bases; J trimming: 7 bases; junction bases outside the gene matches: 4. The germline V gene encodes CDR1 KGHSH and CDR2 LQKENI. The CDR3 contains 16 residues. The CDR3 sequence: CASSPGQGALNSPLHF. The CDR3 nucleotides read TGTGCCAGCTCACCGGGACAGGGGGCATTGAATTCACCCCTCCACTTT.

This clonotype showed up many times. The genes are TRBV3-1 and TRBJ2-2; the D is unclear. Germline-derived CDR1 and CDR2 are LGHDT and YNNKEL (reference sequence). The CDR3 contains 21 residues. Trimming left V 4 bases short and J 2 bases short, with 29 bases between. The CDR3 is CASSPTPGTTRRSTNTGELFF. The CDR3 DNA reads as TGTGCCAGCAGCCCTACCCCGGGCACCACCAGGAGAAGTACAAACACCGGGGAGCTGTTTTTT.

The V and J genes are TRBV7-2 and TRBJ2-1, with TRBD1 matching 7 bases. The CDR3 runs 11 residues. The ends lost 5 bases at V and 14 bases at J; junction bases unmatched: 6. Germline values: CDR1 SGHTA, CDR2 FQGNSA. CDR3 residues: CASSQRQGKFF. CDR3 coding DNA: TGTGCCAGCAGCCAGAGACAGGGCAAGTTCTTC.

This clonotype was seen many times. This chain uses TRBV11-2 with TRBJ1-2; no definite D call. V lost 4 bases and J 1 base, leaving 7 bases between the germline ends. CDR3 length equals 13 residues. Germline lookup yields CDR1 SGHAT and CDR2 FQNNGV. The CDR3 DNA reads TGTGCCAGCAGCTCTCCCCTTAACTATGGCTACACCTTC. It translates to CASSSPLNYGYTF.

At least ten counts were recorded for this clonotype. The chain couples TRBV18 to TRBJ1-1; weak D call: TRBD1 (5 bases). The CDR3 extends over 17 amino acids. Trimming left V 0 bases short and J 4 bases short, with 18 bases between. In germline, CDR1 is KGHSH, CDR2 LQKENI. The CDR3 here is CASSPPSPAGWTTEAFF. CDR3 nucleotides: TGTGCCAGCTCACCACCATCCCCGGCAGGGTGGACCACTGAAGCTTTCTTT.

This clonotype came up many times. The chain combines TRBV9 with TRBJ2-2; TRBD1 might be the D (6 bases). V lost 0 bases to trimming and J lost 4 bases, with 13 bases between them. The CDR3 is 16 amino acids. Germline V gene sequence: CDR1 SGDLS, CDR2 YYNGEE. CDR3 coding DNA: TGTGCCAGCAGCGTAGTTCCACAGGGAGTCACCGGGGAGCTGTTTTTT. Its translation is CASSVVPQGVTGELFF.

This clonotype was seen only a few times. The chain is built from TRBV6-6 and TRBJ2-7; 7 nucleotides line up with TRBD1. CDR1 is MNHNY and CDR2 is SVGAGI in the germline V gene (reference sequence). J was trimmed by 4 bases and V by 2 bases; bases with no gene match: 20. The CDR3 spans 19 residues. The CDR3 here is CASSYDAPGQPSWGYEQYV. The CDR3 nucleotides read TGTGCCAGCAGTTACGACGCTCCGGGACAGCCGTCATGGGGTTACGAGCAGTACGTC.

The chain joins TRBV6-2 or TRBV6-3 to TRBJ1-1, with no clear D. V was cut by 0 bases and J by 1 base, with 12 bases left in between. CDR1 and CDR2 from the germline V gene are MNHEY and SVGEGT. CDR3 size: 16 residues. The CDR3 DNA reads TGTGCCAGCAGTTACTCGATACACAGACCGAACACTGAAGCTTTCTTT. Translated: CASSYSIHRPNTEAFF.

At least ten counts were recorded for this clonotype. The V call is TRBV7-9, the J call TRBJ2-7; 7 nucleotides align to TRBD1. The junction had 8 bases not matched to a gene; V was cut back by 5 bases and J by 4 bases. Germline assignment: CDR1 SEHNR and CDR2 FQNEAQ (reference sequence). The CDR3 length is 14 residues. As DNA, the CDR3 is TGTGCCAGCAGCCACCGACAGGGTCCATACGAGCAGTACTTC. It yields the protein CASSHRQGPYEQYF.

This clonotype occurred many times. The DNA of the CDR3 is TGCGCCAGCAGCTTAAGACATGCGAATGAGCAGTTCTTC. It is translated as CASSLRHANEQFF. The V gene is TRBV5-1, the J gene TRBJ2-1; no clear D gene. From germline, CDR1 is SGHRS and CDR2 YFSETQ. V was trimmed by 2 bases and J by 7 bases, leaving 10 bases between them. The CDR3 runs 13 residues.

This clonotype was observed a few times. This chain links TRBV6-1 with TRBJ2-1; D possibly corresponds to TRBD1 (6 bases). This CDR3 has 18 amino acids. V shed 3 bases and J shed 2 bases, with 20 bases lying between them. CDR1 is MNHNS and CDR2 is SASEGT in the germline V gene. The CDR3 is CASSDRATGGFPYNEQFF. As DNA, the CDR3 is TGTGCCAGCAGTGACCGAGCGACAGGCGGATTTCCCTACAATGAGCAGTTCTTC.

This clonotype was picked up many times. CDR3: CASSQERRGGDTQYF. CDR3 nucleotides: TGCGCCAGCAGCCAAGAAAGGAGGGGTGGAGATACGCAGTATTTT. The rearrangement joins TRBV4-3 to TRBJ2-3; maybe TRBD2 (6 bases). The CDR3 runs to 15 residues. Between the trimmed V and J ends, which lost 0 bases and 5 bases, there was a span of 12 bases. From germline, CDR1 is LGHNA and CDR2 YSLEER.

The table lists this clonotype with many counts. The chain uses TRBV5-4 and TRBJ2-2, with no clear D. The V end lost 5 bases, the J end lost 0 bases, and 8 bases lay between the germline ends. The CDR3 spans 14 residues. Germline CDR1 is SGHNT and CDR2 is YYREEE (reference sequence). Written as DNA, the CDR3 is TGTGCCAGCAGTAGGGCCCCGAACACCGGGGAGCTGTTTTTT. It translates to CASSRAPNTGELFF.